Listed below are T cell receptor beta chains from one sample, sequenced in a study of blood T cell repertoires in COVID-19. Only in-frame clones appear in the TCRdb table, and some are missing; sequencing was by immunoSEQ multiplex PCR. The repertoire consists of about 190,000 clones, with less than 80% occurring once and the leading ten covering about an eighth. What was sequenced was peripheral blood. These receptors were obtained from a woman between 50 and 59 years old with acute or convalescent COVID-19. Each CDR3 is given with its conserved first and last residue. The order of the fields is D gene, V gene, J gene, clone size, CDR3 length, CDR3 DNA, CDR3 protein. A D gene is named only where the DNA matches it firmly. Some rows mark clone size as missing; the rest say once, few, many or name a class of expanded clone.

>-|TRBV6-5|TRBJ1-4|once|15
TGTGCCAGCAGCCACGGGGGGGCTGGGGGTGAAAAACTGTTTTTT
CASSHGGAGGEKLFF
>TRBD1|TRBV10-3|TRBJ1-2|-|15
TGTGCCATCAGTGACCCGGGACAGGGCTTCTATGGCTACACCTTC
CAISDPGQGFYGYTF
>-|TRBV28|TRBJ2-7|-|15
TGTGCCAGCAGTAATACACTCCCCAGGGTCGACGAGCAGTACTTC
CASSNTLPRVDEQYF
>-|TRBV21-1|TRBJ1-3|-|14
TGTGCCAGCAGCAACAAGGGGGGGGGAAACACCATATATTTT
CASSNKGGGNTIYF
>-|TRBV11-3|TRBJ1-2|-|19
TGTGCCAGCAGCTTATACTTCGGACAAGGTAGACCAGTTAACTATGGCTACACCTTC
CASSLYFGQGRPVNYGYTF
>-|TRBV27|TRBJ2-2|-|15
TGTGCCAGCAGTTTTGGAGGGAGACACACCGGGGAGCTGTTTTTT
CASSFGGRHTGELFF
>TRBD1|TRBV30|TRBJ1-2|-|12
TGTGCCTGGACCCGGACAGGGGATGGCTACACCTTC
CAWTRTGDGYTF
>-|TRBV7-2|TRBJ2-7|-|16
TGTGCCAGCAGCTTGGGCGTGGAGCGGGCTTCGGTAGAGCAGTACTTC
CASSLGVERASVEQYF
>TRBD1|TRBV15|TRBJ2-5|-|15
TGTGCCACCAGCAGAGGTACAGGGGGCGCAGAGACCCAGTACTTC
CATSRGTGGAETQYF
>TRBD2|TRBV27|TRBJ2-1|-|16
TGTGCCAGCAGTTTCAAACGGACTAGGTCCTACAATGAGCAGTTCTTC
CASSFKRTRSYNEQFF
>TRBD1|TRBV9|TRBJ2-7|-|13
TGTGCCAGCAGCGGGACGACAGGGGGCGAGCAGTACTTC
CASSGTTGGEQYF
>-|TRBV20-1|TRBJ1-6|-|11
TGCAGTGCTAGCTACGATTCACCCCTCCACTTT
CSASYDSPLHF
>-|TRBV3-1/TRBV3-2|TRBJ1-2|-|13
TGTGCCAGCAGCCATCTTGAGACTTCTGGCTACACCTTC
CASSHLETSGYTF
>-|TRBV5-6|TRBJ2-3|-|14
TGTGCCAGCAGCCCAGGTCCGATCGGAGATACGCAGTATTTT
CASSPGPIGDTQYF
>TRBD1|TRBV5-5|TRBJ2-5|-|14
TGTGCCAGCAGCTTGCGGACCAGGGGGGAGACCCAGTACTTC
CASSLRTRGETQYF
>-|TRBV28|TRBJ1-1|-|15
TGTGCCAGCGGAGTTGTAGACATGGGGGGCACTGAAGCTTTCTTT
CASGVVDMGGTEAFF
>TRBD1|TRBV6-5|TRBJ1-1|-|15
TGTGCCAGCAGTTACGTTAAGGGGGCCCGGACTGAAGCTTTCTTT
CASSYVKGARTEAFF
>-|TRBV3-1/TRBV3-2|TRBJ1-2|-|15
TGTGCCAGCAGCCAAGAGAGTACAGGAGCGGGGGGCTACACCTTC
CASSQESTGAGGYTF
>-|TRBV10-2|TRBJ1-5|-|15
TGCGCCAGCAGTGAGAGCCCAGGGGTGAGTCAGCCCCAGCATTTT
CASSESPGVSQPQHF
>TRBD1|TRBV27|TRBJ1-2|few|15
TGTGCCAGCAGTTTGGGGGGACAGTCCTACTATGGCTACACCTTC
CASSLGGQSYYGYTF
>-|TRBV6-6|TRBJ1-5|-|13
TGTGCCAGCAGTCCCAGGGGCGAGCAGCCCCAGCATTTT
CASSPRGEQPQHF
>TRBD1|TRBV6-5|TRBJ1-1|-|13
TGTGCCAGCACCAAAGACAGGGGACCTGAAGCTTTCTTT
CASTKDRGPEAFF
>TRBD2|TRBV19|TRBJ2-4|-|20
TGTGCCAGTAGTATTGAGGGGGCTTCTAGCGGGAGCCCCCTGGTAGCCATTCAGTACTTC
CASSIEGASSGSPLVAIQYF
>TRBD2|TRBV6-2/TRBV6-3|TRBJ2-6|-|18
TGTGCCAGCAGCCCTTCAGGGAGGGGAAGCTCTGGGGCCAACGTCCTGACTTTC
CASSPSGRGSSGANVLTF
>-|TRBV3-1/TRBV3-2|TRBJ1-3|-|12
TGTGCCAGCAGCCAAGAATTCCATTCCATATATTTT
CASSQEFHSIYF
>TRBD1|TRBV28|TRBJ1-2|-|14
TGTGCCAGCAGCCCCTCCGGGACAGGGCATGGCTACACCTTC
CASSPSGTGHGYTF
>TRBD2|TRBV27|TRBJ2-3|-|19
TGTGCCAGCACTCCCCTTGTCCAGCGGGAGCCAATCCACACAGATACGCAGTATTTT
CASTPLVQREPIHTDTQYF
>TRBD1|TRBV6-1|TRBJ2-7|-|15
TGTGCCAGCAGTCCGCGGACAGGGGGGGCCTACGAGCAGTACTTC
CASSPRTGGAYEQYF
>-|TRBV11-3|TRBJ2-3|-|15
TGTGCCAGCAGCTTAACAGGGCTAATCACAGATACGCAGTATTTT
CASSLTGLITDTQYF
>TRBD2|TRBV29-1|TRBJ2-1|once|16
TGCAGCGTTGAGGGCCCTAAGCGGGGGGGTCGGAATGAGCAGTTCTTC
CSVEGPKRGGRNEQFF
>-|TRBV10-1|TRBJ2-6|-|16
TGCGCCAGCAGTGAGTCAGGAGGGGTCGGGGCCAACGTCCTGACTTTC
CASSESGGVGANVLTF
>TRBD1|TRBV16|TRBJ2-7|-|16
TGTGCCAGCAGCCAATCTCAGCCAGGGGGTGCCTACGAGCAGTACTTC
CASSQSQPGGAYEQYF
>TRBD2|TRBV15|TRBJ2-1|-|15
TGTGCCACCAGCGAGGTGGCGGGAGGGTGGAATGAGCAGTTCTTC
CATSEVAGGWNEQFF
>-|TRBV7-2|TRBJ1-1|-|16
TGTGCCAGCAGCTTAATGTCCGGGACAAGTAACACTGAAGCTTTCTTT
CASSLMSGTSNTEAFF
>-|TRBV13|TRBJ2-7|-|15
TGTGCCAGCAGCTTAATCACAGGAGCCCCCTACGAGCAGTACTTC
CASSLITGAPYEQYF
>-|TRBV5-6|TRBJ2-1|-|12
TGTGCCAGCAGCTCGCGCGGAATTGAGCAGTTCTTC
CASSSRGIEQFF
>-|TRBV7-9|TRBJ2-1|once|14
TGTGCCAGCAGCTTATTTGGGGCTAGCGATGAGCAGTTCTTC
CASSLFGASDEQFF
>TRBD1|TRBV5-6|TRBJ1-2|few|17
TGTGCCAGCAGCCACGACAGGGCCCTTGGGAGTGAATATGGCTACACCTTC
CASSHDRALGSEYGYTF
>-|TRBV7-2|TRBJ2-1|-|16
TGTGCCAGCAGCTTAGCAGTCGGTTTCCCCTACAATGAGCAGTTCTTC
CASSLAVGFPYNEQFF
>-|TRBV15|TRBJ2-2|-|17
TGTGCCACCAGCACCCCCCGCCAGACAGCCAACACCGGGGAGCTGTTTTTT
CATSTPRQTANTGELFF
>TRBD2|TRBV10-3|TRBJ2-3|-|14
TGTGCCATCAGGCGCGGGGGGGACACAGATACGCAGTATTTT
CAIRRGGDTDTQYF
>-|TRBV27|TRBJ1-6|-|17
TGTGCCAGCAGTTTATCTCCGGCTAGCTCCTATAATTCACCCCTCCACTTT
CASSLSPASSYNSPLHF
>-|TRBV7-8|TRBJ1-5|-|19
TGTGCCAGCAGCTTAGGAACCCTGACCAGGGCCAGGGTAAGCCAGCCCCAGCATTTT
CASSLGTLTRARVSQPQHF